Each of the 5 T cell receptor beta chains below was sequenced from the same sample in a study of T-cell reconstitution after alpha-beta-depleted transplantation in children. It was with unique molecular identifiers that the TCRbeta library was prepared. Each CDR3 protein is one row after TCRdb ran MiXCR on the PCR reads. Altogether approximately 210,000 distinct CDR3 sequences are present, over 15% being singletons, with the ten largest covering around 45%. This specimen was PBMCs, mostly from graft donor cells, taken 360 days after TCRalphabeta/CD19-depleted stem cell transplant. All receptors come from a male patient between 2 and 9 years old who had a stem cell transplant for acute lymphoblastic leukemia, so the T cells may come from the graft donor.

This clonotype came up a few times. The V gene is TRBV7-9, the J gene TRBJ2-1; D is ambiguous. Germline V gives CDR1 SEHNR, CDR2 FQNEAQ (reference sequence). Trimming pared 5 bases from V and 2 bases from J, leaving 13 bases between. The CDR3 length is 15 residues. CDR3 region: CASSPGRGPYNEQFF. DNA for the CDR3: TGTGCCAGCAGCCCGGGCCGAGGCCCCTACAATGAGCAGTTCTTC.

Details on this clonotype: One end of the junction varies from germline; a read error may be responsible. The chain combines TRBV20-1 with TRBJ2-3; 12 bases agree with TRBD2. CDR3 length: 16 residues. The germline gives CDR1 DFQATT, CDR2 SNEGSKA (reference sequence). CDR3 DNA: TGCAGTGCTAGCCTAGCGGGGGGGCCGAGCACAGATACGCATTATTTT. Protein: CSASLAGGPSTDTHYF.

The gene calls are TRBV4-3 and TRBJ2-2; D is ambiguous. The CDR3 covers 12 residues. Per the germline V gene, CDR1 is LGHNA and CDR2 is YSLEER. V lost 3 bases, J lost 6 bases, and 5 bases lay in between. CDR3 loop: CASSHRAGELFF. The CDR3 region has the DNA TGCGCCAGCAGCCACCGGGCCGGGGAGCTGTTTTTT.

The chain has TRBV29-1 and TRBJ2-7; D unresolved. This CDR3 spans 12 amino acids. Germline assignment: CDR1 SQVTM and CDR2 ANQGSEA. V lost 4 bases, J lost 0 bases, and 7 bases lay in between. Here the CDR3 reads CSVGVNSYEQYF. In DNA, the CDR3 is TGCAGCGTTGGTGTAAACTCCTACGAGCAGTACTTC.

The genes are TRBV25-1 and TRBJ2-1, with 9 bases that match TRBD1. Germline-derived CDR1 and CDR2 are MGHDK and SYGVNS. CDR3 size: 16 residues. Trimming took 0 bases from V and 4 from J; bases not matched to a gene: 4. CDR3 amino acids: CASSEYGQGSYNEQFF. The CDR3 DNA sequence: TGTGCCAGCAGTGAATATGGACAGGGGTCGTACAATGAGCAGTTCTTC.